The 15 T cell receptor beta chains listed next were all sequenced from one sample in a study of blood T cell repertoires in COVID-19. Method: immunoSEQ multiplex PCR; TCRdb's copy keeps in-frame clones and lacks some. The sample lists about 40,000 clones, about 89% occurring once. What was sequenced was peripheral blood. The source of these receptors is a woman aged 25 to 39 in a cohort sampled during active COVID-19.

The chain is built from TRBV5-8 and TRBJ1-5; no clear D gene. V lost 0 bases and J lost 9, with 13 bases in between. The CDR3 is 14 amino acids. Germline V gives CDR1 SGHTS, CDR2 YDEGEE. In nucleotides, the CDR3 is TGTGCCAGCAGCTTGGGGGCAGCCAAAGGGCCCCAGCATTTT. Translation gives CASSLGAAKGPQHF.

This rearrangement joins TRBV30 to TRBJ2-2, with unresolved D. The CDR3 is 13 amino acids. Between the trimmed V and J ends, which lost 2 bases and 0 bases, there was a span of 4 bases. Germline CDR1 GTSNPN, CDR2 SVGIG (reference sequence). The CDR3 region is CAWSSTNTGELFF. The DNA for the CDR3 is TGTGCCTGGAGTTCAACGAACACCGGGGAGCTGTTTTTT. Full variable domain (missing parts from reference TRBV30 and TRBJ2-2): SQTIHQWPATLVQPVGSPLSLECTVEGTSNPNLYWYRQAAGRGLQLLFYSVGIGQISSEVPQNLSASRPQDRQFILSSKKLLLSDSGFYLCAWSSTNTGELFFGEGSRLTVL.

The chain employs TRBV11-2 and TRBJ2-3, with 10 nucleotides matching TRBD2. V was clipped by 2 bases and J by 4 bases; unmatched bases: 6. Germline CDR1 and CDR2: SGHAT and FQNNGV. CDR3 length: 16 amino acids. CDR3 protein: CASSLSSGRASDTQYF. In DNA form, the CDR3 reads TGTGCCAGCAGCTTATCCAGCGGGAGGGCCTCAGATACGCAGTATTTT.

The chain has TRBV15 and TRBJ2-3; tentatively, D is TRBD1 (5 bases). Germline V CDR1 and CDR2: LNHNV, YYDKDF (reference sequence). CDR3 size: 15 residues. V lost 3 bases to trimming and J lost 1 base, with 11 bases between them. CDR3: CATSRARAGTDTQYF. The CDR3 bases are TGTGCCACCAGCAGGGCCAGGGCCGGCACAGATACGCAGTATTTT.

The chain is built from TRBV27 and TRBJ1-2; 8 positions match TRBD1. Germline trimming cut 1 base from V and 3 bases from J; bases unmatched to any gene: 4. The CDR3 is 15 residues long. CDR1 MNHEY and CDR2 SMNVEV come from the germline V gene (reference sequence). CDR3 nucleotide sequence: TGTGCCAGCAGTTTATTAGGGGACAGGTACTATGGCTACACCTTC. Amino acid sequence: CASSLLGDRYYGYTF.

The chain combines TRBV3-1 (or the pseudogene TRBV3-2) with TRBJ2-5; weak D call: TRBD2 (5 bases). Germline V lookup: CDR1 LGHDT, CDR2 YNNKEL (reference sequence). With 5 bases removed from V and 4 bases from J, the gap between germline ends came to 17 bases. CDR3 length: 15 residues. DNA for the CDR3: TGTGCCAGCAGCTTTGCTAGCTCGGGTAGAGAGACCCAGTACTTC. This codes for CASSFASSGRETQYF.

V usage is TRBV9 and J usage is TRBJ2-7; D is perhaps TRBD1 (5 bases). Germline V lookup: CDR1 SGDLS, CDR2 YYNGEE. The CDR3 runs 15 residues. Trimming shortened V by 0 bases and J by 3 bases, and 13 bases separated the two germline ends. The CDR3 loop reads CASSVGGDLSYEQYF. DNA of the CDR3: TGTGCCAGCAGCGTAGGGGGCGACCTCAGCTACGAGCAGTACTTC.

The chain recombines TRBV12-5 with TRBJ2-1; 14 positions match TRBD2. With V trimmed by 5 bases and J by 7 bases, 10 bases remained unmatched. Looked up from germline, CDR1 is LGHNT and CDR2 is FRNRAP. This CDR3 comprises 17 residues. The CDR3 DNA reads TGTGCTAGTGGTCAAGGGACTAGCGGGAGTAGTACTAATGAGCAGTTCTTC. It encodes CASGQGTSGSSTNEQFF.

The rearrangement joins TRBV18 to TRBJ2-1, with 9 bases fitting TRBD2. The CDR3 spans 17 residues. The J segment lost 2 bases and the V segment lost 6 bases, leaving 11 bases of the junction unmatched. Germline CDR1 reads KGHSH; CDR2 reads LQKENI. In DNA form, the CDR3 reads TGTGCCAGCTCCCCCAGACGTAGCGGGAGTGCCTACAATGAGCAGTTCTTC. Protein sequence: CASSPRRSGSAYNEQFF.

The chain recombines TRBV4-1 with TRBJ1-2; D possibly corresponds to TRBD1 (6 bases). V shed 1 base and J shed 4 bases, with 13 bases lying between them. CDR1 is MGHRA, CDR2 YSYEKL, per germline. The CDR3 extends over 15 amino acids. The CDR3 region has the DNA TGCGCCAGCAGCCAAGGGTTTGGGGGCGGCTATGGCTACACCTTC. It specifies CASSQGFGGGYGYTF.

The chain combines TRBV19 with TRBJ2-1; 8 nucleotides align to TRBD2. The CDR3 is 14 residues long. The V gene end was trimmed by 10 bases and the J gene end by 8 bases; junction bases not matched to a gene: 13. Looked up from germline, CDR1 is LNHDA and CDR2 is SQIVND (reference sequence). CDR3 DNA: TGTGCCACAAGGGGGACTAGTTTATTCGATGAGCAGTTCTTC. Its translation is CATRGTSLFDEQFF.

V and J are TRBV7-2 and TRBJ2-3; possibly TRBD2 for D (5 bases). The V gene lost 6 bases and the J gene lost 3 bases, with 16 bases spanning the gap. Germline assignment: CDR1 SGHTA and CDR2 FQGNSA. CDR3 length: 15 amino acids. In nucleotides, the CDR3 is TGTGCCAGCAGGTTGTCAGCGGCAACGACAGATACGCAGTATTTT. It translates to CASRLSAATTDTQYF.

The J gene is TRBJ1-5, the V gene TRBV2; D unclear. The CDR3 is 16 amino acids. Looked up from germline, CDR1 is SNHLY and CDR2 is FYNNEI. Trimming stripped 6 bases from V and 2 bases from J, with 17 bases between. CDR3 sequence reads: CASSWGSAGGNQPQHF. Written as DNA, the CDR3 is TGTGCCAGCAGCTGGGGAAGTGCCGGGGGCAATCAGCCCCAGCATTTT.

The chain joins TRBV5-1 to TRBJ2-1; tentative D call: TRBD2 (6 bases). Deletions cut 4 bases from V and 0 bases from J, with 14 bases between. CDR1 is SGHRS and CDR2 is YFSETQ in the germline V gene. This CDR3 spans 16 amino acids. CDR3 DNA sequence: TGCGCCAGCAGCCGCCGGGAGTCGAGCTCCTACAATGAGCAGTTCTTC. Protein: CASSRRESSSYNEQFF.

The chain couples TRBV5-1 to TRBJ2-4; weak D call: TRBD2 (6 bases). The germline V and J ends were trimmed by 2 bases and 7 bases, with 13 bases remaining between them. This CDR3 is built from 14 residues. Germline assignment: CDR1 SGHRS and CDR2 YFSETQ. CDR3 nucleotide sequence: TGCGCCAGCAGCTTTGGCGGGAATTGGAACATTCAGTACTTC. Translation: CASSFGGNWNIQYF.